This T cell receptor beta chain stems from a study of blood T cell repertoires in COVID-19. Repertoires were generated with immunoSEQ multiplex PCR, while TCRdb's copy carries only in-frame clones and drops some. Here the sample spans roughly 500,000 clones, around nine tenths being singletons. Each participant's cohort was designated according to participant-reported clinical history. This CDR3 region has 14 residues. Germline-derived CDR1 and CDR2 are SGHDN and FVKESK. Trimming took 1 base from V and 12 from J; bases not matched to a gene: 4. Sequences were obtained from PBMCs or T cells enriched from blood (not recorded which). The chain uses TRBV14 and TRBJ2-1; 12 bases match TRBD2. This clonotype was obtained from a woman in her thirties or forties who had recovered from COVID-19. In nucleotides, the CDR3 is TGTGCCAGCAGCCAAGGACTAGCGGGAGATCGGCAGTTCTTC. Translated: CASSQGLAGDRQFF.